This TCR beta chain was sequenced during a study of radiation and T cells in renal cell carcinoma. Time point noted: blood 4 weeks post-SBRT, at nephrectomy. The treatment: 15 Gy SBRT to primary tumor, nephrectomy 4 weeks later. This renal cell carcinoma was of the clear cell type. Using immunoSEQ multiplex PCR, the repertoire was profiled, and TCRdb retains in-frame clones only, with some absent. The sample includes around 140,000 clones, 80% to 90% of them seen just once. Study-level points and caveats: Top tumor clonotypes rose in blood 2 weeks post-radiation, then contracted.

In the case of this clone: Antigen specificity is unknown.

CDR3 length equals 16 residues. The germline V gene encodes CDR1 SGHRS and CDR2 YFSETQ. V was pared by 4 bases and J by 7 bases, with 12 bases of the junction left unmatched. The receptor was derived from a woman aged 45 to 65 with renal cell carcinoma. This specimen was blood, taken from a patient whose treatment included radiotherapy and nephrectomy. The V gene is TRBV5-1, the J gene TRBJ2-7; 12 positions match TRBD1. The CDR3 DNA reads as TGCGCCAGCAGCCTCGAGGGACAGGGGGCGCCTGGGGAGCAGTACTTC. The encoded protein is CASSLEGQGAPGEQYF.